Presented here are 8 T cell receptor beta chains from one specimen sequenced in a study of T cell changes during pregnancy in multiple sclerosis. Assay used: immunoSEQ multiplex PCR; TCRdb lists only in-frame clones, some missing. This sample carries around 26,000 clones, around nine tenths of them seen once, and the ten largest clones take about 0.61%. Material: CD4+ T cells from peripheral blood mononuclear cells, obtained in the first trimester of pregnancy. All receptors come from a female donor in good health, enrolled as a control in a pregnancy study.

This chain uses TRBV5-4 with TRBJ1-2; TRBD1 agrees at 8 bases. Germline loops: CDR1 SGHNT, CDR2 YYREEE (reference sequence). The CDR3 has 15 residues. The trim removed 4 bases at V and 4 bases at J, leaving 9 bases unmatched. The CDR3 region is CASSRQGIGLYGYTF. CDR3 nucleotide sequence: TGTGCCAGCAGCCGACAGGGGATTGGCCTCTATGGCTACACCTTC.

The chain links TRBV7-2 to TRBJ2-3; 8 positions match TRBD2. Germline V gives CDR1 SGHTA, CDR2 FQGNSA. J lost 4 bases, V lost 4 bases, and 13 bases had no gene match. There are 17 residues in the CDR3. CDR3 loop: CASSSRPGLVGADTQYF. In DNA, the CDR3 is TGTGCCAGCAGCTCCCGACCGGGACTAGTGGGGGCAGATACGCAGTATTTT.

This clone has just one count. The DNA of the CDR3 is TGTGCCAGCAGCTTTGGGCTAGCGGGATACGAGCAGTACTTC. Residues: CASSFGLAGYEQYF. J is TRBJ2-7 and V is TRBV11-1; 9 bases are a match to TRBD2. Per the germline V gene, CDR1 is SGHAT and CDR2 is FQDESV (reference sequence). The CDR3 is 14 residues long. V shed 3 bases and J 4 bases; nucleotides not matched to a gene: 4.

This sequence joins TRBV28 and TRBJ1-1, with D perhaps TRBD1 (5 bases). The length of the CDR3 is 13 residues. Germline loops: CDR1 MDHEN, CDR2 SYDVKM. Trimming took off 6 bases at V and 6 bases at J, with 14 bases between the two ends. In nucleotides, the CDR3 is TGTGCCAGCAGGCCTCCCAGGGCCTCTGAAGCTTTCTTT. Protein: CASRPPRASEAFF. The full variable domain, in which reference TRBV28 and TRBJ1-1 provide the parts outside the CDR3, is DVKVTQSSRYLVKRTGEKVFLECVQDMDHENMFWYRQDPGLGLRLIYFSYDVKMKEKGDIPEGYSVSREKKERFSLILESASTNQTSMYLCASRPPRASEAFFGQGTRLTVV.

The chain uses TRBV5-6 and TRBJ2-1, with a weak D call TRBD1 (6 bases). This CDR3 has 14 amino acids. In germline, CDR1 is SGHDT, CDR2 YYEEEE. The V and J ends lost 5 bases and 6 bases respectively, with 15 bases between them. DNA for the CDR3: TGTGCCAGCAGTTCGCGGACAGTAGGCAATGAGCAGTTCTTC. Translating gives CASSSRTVGNEQFF.

J is TRBJ2-5 and V is TRBV28, with TRBD2 matching 10 bases. This CDR3 spans 14 amino acids. Germline CDR1 and CDR2: MDHEN and SYDVKM. After removal of 6 bases from V and 9 bases from J, the junction contained 10 bases not matched to a gene. CDR3 amino acids: CASRAGGAVWAQYF. Written as DNA, the CDR3 is TGTGCCAGCAGAGCGGGGGGGGCCGTGTGGGCCCAGTACTTC. The complete variable domain, with remaining parts taken from reference TRBV28 and TRBJ2-5, reads DVKVTQSSRYLVKRTGEKVFLECVQDMDHENMFWYRQDPGLGLRLIYFSYDVKMKEKGDIPEGYSVSREKKERFSLILESASTNQTSMYLCASRAGGAVWAQYFGPGTRLLVL.

The V gene is TRBV4-3, the J gene TRBJ1-6, with 9 bases matching TRBD1. Germline assignment: CDR1 LGHNA and CDR2 YSLEER. The CDR3 is 20 residues long. Trimming cost V 2 bases and J 5 bases; bases outside gene matches: 16. The CDR3, as DNA: TGCGCCAGCAGCCAATCGGTGGGATTCCGGGACAGGGCTAATAATTCACCCCTCCACTTT. This encodes CASSQSVGFRDRANNSPLHF.

The rearrangement joins TRBV7-2 to TRBJ2-5; TRBD2 matches 10 bases. Germline CDR1 reads SGHTA; CDR2 reads FQGNSA. CDR3 length equals 16 residues. V dropped 1 base and J dropped 5; count of bases not matched to a gene: 7. The CDR3 sequence: CASSLGSGRAGETQYF. The DNA for the CDR3 is TGTGCCAGCAGCTTAGGAAGCGGGAGGGCCGGGGAGACCCAGTACTTC.